This T cell receptor beta chain derives from a study of cytomegalovirus exposure and HLA in healthy donors. Overall study findings and caveats: In vitro testing confirmed a few CMV-associated chains as specific for CMV antigens. Trimming of TCR beta V- and J-genes showed a link, identified in a later analysis, to a missense DCLRE1C variant. It was only CMV serostatus that was available as immune exposure information.

This clone appeared a single time. Its antigen is not known. The PCR ran on 60 Vbeta and 13 Jbeta primers. Measured with immunoSEQ multiplex PCR; TCRdb has only the in-frame clones, and not every one. The table has 150,000 to 200,000 clones, roughly 79% seen once. Nominally healthy donors provided the samples, though records likely missed some immune exposures. Germline V gene data show CDR1 as SQVTM and CDR2 as ANQGSEA. The germline V and J ends were trimmed by 3 bases and 0 bases, with 11 bases remaining between them. The CDR3 sequence is 14 residues long. What was sequenced was PBMCs. The rearrangement links TRBV29-1 to TRBJ1-1; D is perhaps TRBD1 (5 bases). This clonotype originated in a woman in her fifties or sixties in good health and CMV-seronegative. CDR3 bases: TGCAGCGTTGAGTGGGCAGGGATGAACACTGAAGCTTTCTTT. Translated, it gives CSVEWAGMNTEAFF.